This T cell receptor (beta chain) derives from a study of blood T cell repertoires in COVID-19. Looking at the study overall: Samples taken during acute and convalescent COVID-19 were collected in the United States, Italy and Spain. Nucleic acid was either cDNA or gDNA, and it came from T cells, B-cell-depleted T cells, or PBMCs.

In germline, CDR1 is KGHSH, CDR2 LQKENI. The V and J ends lost 2 bases and 7 bases respectively, with 9 bases between them. CDR3 size: 13 residues. Measured with immunoSEQ multiplex PCR; TCRdb has only the in-frame clones, and not every one. The data hold roughly 130,000 clones, with roughly 80% observed a single time. The sequence came from a woman in her 30s who had recovered from COVID-19. What was sequenced was peripheral blood. The chain uses TRBV18 and TRBJ2-1; D gene unclear. CDR3 sequence reads: CASSPVSINEQFF. The CDR3 DNA reads TGTGCCAGCTCACCAGTGAGCATAAATGAGCAGTTCTTC.